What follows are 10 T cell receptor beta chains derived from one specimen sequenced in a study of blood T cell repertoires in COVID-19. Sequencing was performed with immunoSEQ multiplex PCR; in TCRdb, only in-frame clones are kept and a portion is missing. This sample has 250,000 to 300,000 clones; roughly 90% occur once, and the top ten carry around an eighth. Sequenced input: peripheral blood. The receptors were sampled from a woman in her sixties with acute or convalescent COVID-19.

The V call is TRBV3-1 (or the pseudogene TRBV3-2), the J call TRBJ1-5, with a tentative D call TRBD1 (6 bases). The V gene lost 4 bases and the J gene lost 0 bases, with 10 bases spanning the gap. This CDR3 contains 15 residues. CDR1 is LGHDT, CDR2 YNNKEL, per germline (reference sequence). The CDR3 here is CASSPQGLSNQPQHF. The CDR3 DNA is TGTGCCAGCAGCCCGCAGGGGCTTAGCAATCAGCCCCAGCATTTT.

CDR3: CSVTGQGPEGYTF. CDR3 sequence (DNA): TGCAGCGTAACGGGACAGGGCCCGGAAGGCTACACCTTC. This chain uses TRBV29-1 with TRBJ1-2, with 9 bases aligning to TRBD1. There are 13 residues in the CDR3. The germline CDR1 and CDR2 sequences are SQVTM and ANQGSEA. V dropped 6 bases and J dropped 8; count of bases not matched to a gene: 10.

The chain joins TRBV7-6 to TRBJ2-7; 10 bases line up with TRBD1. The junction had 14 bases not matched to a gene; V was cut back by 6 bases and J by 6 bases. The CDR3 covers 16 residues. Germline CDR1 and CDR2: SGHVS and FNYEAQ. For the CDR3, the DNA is TGTGCCAGCAGGCCAGGATTAGACAGGGGGCAAGGCGAGCAGTACTTC. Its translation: CASRPGLDRGQGEQYF.

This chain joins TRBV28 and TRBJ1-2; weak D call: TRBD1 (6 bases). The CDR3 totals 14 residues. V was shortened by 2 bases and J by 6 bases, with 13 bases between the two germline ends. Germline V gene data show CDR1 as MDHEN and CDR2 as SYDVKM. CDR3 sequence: CASSLVGAVNGYTF. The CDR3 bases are TGTGCCAGCAGTTTAGTGGGGGCAGTTAATGGCTACACCTTC.

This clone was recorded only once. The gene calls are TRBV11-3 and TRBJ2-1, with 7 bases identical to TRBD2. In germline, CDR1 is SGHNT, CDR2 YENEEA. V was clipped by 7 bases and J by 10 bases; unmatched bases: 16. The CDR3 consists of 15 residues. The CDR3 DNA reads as TGTGCCAGCACCCCTCGGGGGGAGAGATTGAGAGAGCAGTTCTTC. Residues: CASTPRGERLREQFF.

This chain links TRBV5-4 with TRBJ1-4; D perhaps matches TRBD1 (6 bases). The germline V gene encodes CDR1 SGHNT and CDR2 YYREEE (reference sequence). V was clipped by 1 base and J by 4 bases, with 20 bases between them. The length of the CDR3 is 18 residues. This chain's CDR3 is CASSLKGGRRNVNEKLFF. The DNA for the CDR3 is TGTGCCAGCAGCTTGAAAGGGGGACGCCGGAACGTTAATGAAAAACTGTTTTTT.

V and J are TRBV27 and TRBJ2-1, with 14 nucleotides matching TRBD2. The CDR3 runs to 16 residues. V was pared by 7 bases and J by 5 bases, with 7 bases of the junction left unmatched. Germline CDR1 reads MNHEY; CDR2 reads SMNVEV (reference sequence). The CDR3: CASTRLAGGQNNEQFF. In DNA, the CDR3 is TGTGCCAGCACTCGACTAGCGGGAGGGCAAAACAATGAGCAGTTCTTC.

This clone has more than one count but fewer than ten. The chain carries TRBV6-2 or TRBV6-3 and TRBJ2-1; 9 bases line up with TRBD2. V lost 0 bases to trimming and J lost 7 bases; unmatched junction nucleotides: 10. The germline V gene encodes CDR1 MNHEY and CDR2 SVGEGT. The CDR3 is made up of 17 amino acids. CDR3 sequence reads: CASSYSNGGRAGNEQFF. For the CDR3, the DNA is TGTGCCAGCAGTTACTCGAATGGCGGGAGGGCCGGGAATGAGCAGTTCTTC.

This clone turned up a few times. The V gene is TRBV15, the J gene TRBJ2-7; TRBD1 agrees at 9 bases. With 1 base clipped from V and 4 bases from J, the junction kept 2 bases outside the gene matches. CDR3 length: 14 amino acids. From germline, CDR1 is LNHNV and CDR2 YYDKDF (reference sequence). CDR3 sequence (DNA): TGTGCCACCAGCAGAGCGGGACAGGGTTACGAGCAGTACTTC. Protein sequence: CATSRAGQGYEQYF.

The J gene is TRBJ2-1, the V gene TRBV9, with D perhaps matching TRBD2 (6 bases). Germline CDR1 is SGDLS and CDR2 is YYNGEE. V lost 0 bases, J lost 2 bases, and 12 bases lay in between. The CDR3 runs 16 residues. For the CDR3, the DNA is TGTGCCAGCAGCGTAGTTGCTAGCGTAACCTACAATGAGCAGTTCTTC. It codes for CASSVVASVTYNEQFF.